This paragraph reports one TCR beta chain. This sample was included in a study of cytomegalovirus exposure and HLA in healthy donors. PCR involved 60 Vbeta and 13 Jbeta primers. Assay: immunoSEQ multiplex PCR; the TCRdb copy retains only in-frame clones and omits some. The sample has 130,000 to 150,000 clones, 80% seen once; the top ten hold approximately 4.1%. The germline gives CDR1 ENHRY, CDR2 SYGVKD. The CDR3 extends over 14 amino acids. V shed 3 bases and J shed 0 bases, with 8 bases lying between them. The rearrangement links TRBV10-3 to TRBJ1-2; possible D gene TRBD1, 5 bases. Sequencing used PBMCs. The origin of this receptor is a middle-aged man in good health and CMV-seronegative. The CDR3 bases are TGTGCCATCAGTGAACAGGCCCCTAACTATGGCTACACCTTC. It is translated as CAISEQAPNYGYTF.